This T cell receptor (beta chain) was sequenced in a study of T cells in localized non-small cell lung cancer. Notes on the study in general: Appearance in adjacent lung was seen for a median approximately 60 of the top 100 tumor clones.

Profiling relied on immunoSEQ multiplex PCR, and the TCRdb table lists in-frame clones only, not all of them. The sample carries around 83,000 clones, 80% recorded once. Comments on this clone: Its antigen is undetermined.

Germline V lookup: CDR1 SGHAT, CDR2 FQNNGV. V lost 3 bases, J lost 2 bases, and 15 bases lay in between. This CDR3 spans 16 amino acids. The origin of this receptor is a man aged 40 to 69 with stage II squamous cell lung carcinoma. This specimen consisted of PBMCs, obtained before any cancer treatment. The V gene is TRBV11-2, the J gene TRBJ2-3, with a possible D match to TRBD2 (6 bases). CDR3 protein: CASSLGGGVPTDTQYF. The CDR3 DNA follows: TGTGCCAGCAGCTTGGGTGGAGGGGTTCCCACAGATACGCAGTATTTT.